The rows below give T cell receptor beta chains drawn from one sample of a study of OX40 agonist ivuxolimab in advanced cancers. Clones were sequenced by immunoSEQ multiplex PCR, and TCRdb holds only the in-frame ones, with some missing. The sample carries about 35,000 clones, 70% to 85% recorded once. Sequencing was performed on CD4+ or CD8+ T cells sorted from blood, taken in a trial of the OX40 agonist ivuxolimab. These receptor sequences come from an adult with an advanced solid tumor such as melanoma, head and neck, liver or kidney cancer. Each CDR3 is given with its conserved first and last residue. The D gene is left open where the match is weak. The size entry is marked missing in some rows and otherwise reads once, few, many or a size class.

CDR3 protein: CASSARQGALETQYF
CDR3 DNA: TGTGCCAGCAGCGCAAGACAGGGGGCACTGGAGACCCAGTACTTC
V gene: TRBV9
J gene: TRBJ2-5
CDR3 length: 15
clone size: -
D gene: TRBD1

CDR3 protein: CASSTRQDYGYTF
CDR3 DNA: TGTGCCAGTAGTACCCGACAGGACTACGGCTACACCTTC
V gene: TRBV19
J gene: TRBJ1-2
CDR3 length: 13
clone size: -
D gene: -

CDR3 protein: CASSLGASRRADYEQYF
CDR3 DNA: TGTGCCAGCAGCTTAGGGGCGAGTCGGCGGGCCGACTACGAGCAGTACTTC
V gene: TRBV7-9
J gene: TRBJ2-7
CDR3 length: 17
clone size: once
D gene: -

CDR3 protein: CASSHSFTGGMNTEAFF
CDR3 DNA: TGCGCCAGCAGCCATTCCTTTACAGGGGGGATGAACACTGAAGCTTTCTTT
V gene: TRBV4-3
J gene: TRBJ1-1
CDR3 length: 17
clone size: -
D gene: TRBD1

CDR3 protein: CASSLVTFGPLGYTF
CDR3 DNA: TGTGCCAGCAGCTTAGTGACATTTGGGCCTCTCGGCTACACCTTC
V gene: TRBV11-2
J gene: TRBJ1-2
CDR3 length: 15
clone size: -
D gene: -

CDR3 protein: CASSETSGNTGELFF
CDR3 DNA: TGTGCCAGCAGTGAGACTAGCGGGAACACCGGGGAGCTGTTTTTT
V gene: TRBV6-1
J gene: TRBJ2-2
CDR3 length: 15
clone size: -
D gene: TRBD2

CDR3 protein: CASSTSDGSGEQYF
CDR3 DNA: TGTGCCAGCAGTACTAGCGACGGGAGCGGCGAGCAGTACTTC
V gene: TRBV2
J gene: TRBJ2-7
CDR3 length: 14
clone size: -
D gene: TRBD2

CDR3 protein: CASSSDTSGRTQETQYF
CDR3 DNA: TGTGCCAGCAGTTCCGATACTAGCGGGAGAACCCAAGAGACCCAGTACTTC
V gene: TRBV27
J gene: TRBJ2-5
CDR3 length: 17
clone size: once
D gene: TRBD2

CDR3 protein: CASSDEGHGSMFF
CDR3 DNA: TGTGCCAGCAGTGACGAGGGTCACGGATCGATGTTCTTC
V gene: TRBV6-4
J gene: TRBJ2-1
CDR3 length: 13
clone size: -
D gene: -

CDR3 protein: CASSQGLSYEQYF
CDR3 DNA: TGCGCCAGCAGCCAAGGGCTATCCTACGAGCAGTACTTC
V gene: TRBV4-1
J gene: TRBJ2-7
CDR3 length: 13
clone size: -
D gene: -

CDR3 protein: CASSLTGGGNQPQHF
CDR3 DNA: TGTGCCAGTAGTTTAACAGGGGGTGGCAATCAGCCCCAGCATTTT
V gene: TRBV19
J gene: TRBJ1-5
CDR3 length: 15
clone size: -
D gene: TRBD1

CDR3 protein: CASRIQGGGDQPQHF
CDR3 DNA: TGTGCCAGTAGGATTCAGGGGGGAGGAGATCAGCCCCAGCATTTT
V gene: TRBV19
J gene: TRBJ1-5
CDR3 length: 15
clone size: few
D gene: TRBD1

CDR3 protein: CAWCLGQGVEDTQYF
CDR3 DNA: TGTGCCTGGTGTTTGGGGCAGGGGGTTGAAGATACGCAGTATTTT
V gene: TRBV30
J gene: TRBJ2-3
CDR3 length: 15
clone size: -
D gene: TRBD1

CDR3 protein: CASSLARYNEQFF
CDR3 DNA: TGTGCCAGCAGCTTAGCCCGTTACAATGAGCAGTTCTTC
V gene: TRBV13
J gene: TRBJ2-1
CDR3 length: 13
clone size: -
D gene: -

CDR3 protein: CASSRTGGNEQYF
CDR3 DNA: TGTGCCAGCAGTAGGACAGGGGGCAACGAGCAGTACTTC
V gene: TRBV2
J gene: TRBJ2-7
CDR3 length: 13
clone size: medium-sized
D gene: TRBD1

CDR3 protein: CATQDESFSYNSPLHF
CDR3 DNA: TGTGCCACCCAAGATGAATCTTTCTCCTATAATTCACCCCTCCACTTT
V gene: TRBV15
J gene: TRBJ1-6
CDR3 length: 16
clone size: -
D gene: -

CDR3 protein: CSVVPGTGKVNEQFF
CDR3 DNA: TGCAGCGTTGTCCCCGGGACAGGGAAAGTCAATGAGCAGTTCTTC
V gene: TRBV29-1
J gene: TRBJ2-1
CDR3 length: 15
clone size: -
D gene: TRBD1

CDR3 protein: CASSETGQNNSPLHF
CDR3 DNA: TGTGCCAGCAGTGAGACAGGGCAGAATAATTCACCCCTCCACTTT
V gene: TRBV6-4
J gene: TRBJ1-6
CDR3 length: 15
clone size: few
D gene: TRBD1

CDR3 protein: CAVTGGEGAHGYTF
CDR3 DNA: TGCGCCGTCACCGGAGGGGAGGGGGCGCATGGCTACACCTTC
V gene: TRBV10-2
J gene: TRBJ1-2
CDR3 length: 14
clone size: -
D gene: TRBD1

CDR3 protein: CASSLVAGAPYEQYF
CDR3 DNA: TGTGCCAGCAGTTTAGTGGCGGGAGCACCGTACGAGCAGTACTTC
V gene: TRBV27
J gene: TRBJ2-7
CDR3 length: 15
clone size: -
D gene: TRBD2

CDR3 protein: CASSRQSSYNEQFF
CDR3 DNA: TGTGCCAGCAGCCGACAGAGCTCCTACAATGAGCAGTTCTTC
V gene: TRBV27
J gene: TRBJ2-1
CDR3 length: 14
clone size: -
D gene: -

CDR3 protein: CASRSGSSIDTQYF
CDR3 DNA: TGTGCCAGCCGTAGCGGGAGTTCGATAGATACGCAGTATTTT
V gene: TRBV27
J gene: TRBJ2-3
CDR3 length: 14
clone size: -
D gene: TRBD2

CDR3 protein: CASSEEAGYQPQHF
CDR3 DNA: TGTGCCAGCAGTGAAGAGGCAGGGTATCAGCCCCAGCATTTT
V gene: TRBV6-1
J gene: TRBJ1-5
CDR3 length: 14
clone size: -
D gene: -

CDR3 protein: CASSHGQGLGNQPQHF
CDR3 DNA: TGCGCCAGCAGCCACGGACAGGGTCTCGGCAATCAGCCCCAGCATTTT
V gene: TRBV4-1
J gene: TRBJ1-5
CDR3 length: 16
clone size: -
D gene: TRBD1

CDR3 protein: CSVGDSGWGEKLFF
CDR3 DNA: TGCAGCGTTGGGGATTCAGGATGGGGTGAAAAACTGTTTTTT
V gene: TRBV29-1
J gene: TRBJ1-4
CDR3 length: 14
clone size: once
D gene: -

CDR3 protein: CASSLPGGEITQYF
CDR3 DNA: TGTGCCAGCAGCCTACCCGGGGGAGAGATCACCCAGTACTTC
V gene: TRBV28
J gene: TRBJ2-5
CDR3 length: 14
clone size: -
D gene: -

CDR3 protein: CASSLTSGGQETQYF
CDR3 DNA: TGTGCTAGCAGCTTAACTAGCGGGGGGCAAGAGACCCAGTACTTC
V gene: TRBV7-7
J gene: TRBJ2-5
CDR3 length: 15
clone size: -
D gene: TRBD2

CDR3 protein: CASSDGTQYF
CDR3 DNA: TGTGCCAGCAGTGATGGGACCCAGTACTTC
V gene: TRBV6-4
J gene: TRBJ2-5
CDR3 length: 10
clone size: -
D gene: -

CDR3 protein: CASSMGVGRAEEQYF
CDR3 DNA: TGTGCCAGTAGTATGGGCGTCGGGAGGGCCGAAGAGCAGTACTTC
V gene: TRBV19
J gene: TRBJ2-7
CDR3 length: 15
clone size: once
D gene: TRBD2

CDR3 protein: CASSLDRAGYTEAFF
CDR3 DNA: TGTGCCAGCAGCTTGGATCGGGCAGGCTACACTGAAGCTTTCTTT
V gene: TRBV5-5
J gene: TRBJ1-1
CDR3 length: 15
clone size: -
D gene: -

CDR3 protein: CASSGEGDLNQPQHF
CDR3 DNA: TGTGCCAGCAGTGGGGAGGGGGACCTTAATCAGCCCCAGCATTTT
V gene: TRBV25-1
J gene: TRBJ1-5
CDR3 length: 15
clone size: -
D gene: -

CDR3 protein: CASSDNLQGAEDNIQYF
CDR3 DNA: TGTGCCAGCAGTGACAACCTACAGGGGGCGGAAGATAACATTCAGTACTTC
V gene: TRBV6-4
J gene: TRBJ2-4
CDR3 length: 17
clone size: -
D gene: TRBD1

CDR3 protein: CASSDVFGQGHGYTF
CDR3 DNA: TGCGCCAGCAGCGACGTTTTTGGACAGGGTCATGGCTACACCTTC
V gene: TRBV5-1
J gene: TRBJ1-2
CDR3 length: 15
clone size: -
D gene: TRBD1

CDR3 protein: CASSLVGEPQHF
CDR3 DNA: TGTGCCAGCAGCTTAGTGGGGGAGCCCCAGCATTTT
V gene: TRBV7-9
J gene: TRBJ1-5
CDR3 length: 12
clone size: -
D gene: -

CDR3 protein: CASRGTSGMSNEQFF
CDR3 DNA: TGTGCCAGCCGTGGGACTAGCGGGATGAGCAATGAGCAGTTCTTC
V gene: TRBV5-4
J gene: TRBJ2-1
CDR3 length: 15
clone size: -
D gene: TRBD2

CDR3 protein: CATSGDREVTEAFF
CDR3 DNA: TGTGCCACCAGTGGGGACAGGGAGGTAACTGAAGCTTTCTTT
V gene: TRBV15
J gene: TRBJ1-1
CDR3 length: 14
clone size: few
D gene: TRBD1